The source of this T cell receptor beta chain is a study of blood T cells in healthy people across ages. With a J-beta primer mix and a sample-barcoded 5' primer, a second PCR ran 7 to 11 cycles. TCRdb itself ran the 5' RACE reads through MiXCR, one entry per CDR3 protein. Among 910,000 or so distinct CDR3 sequences listed, about 51% were seen once. CDR1 and CDR2 (germline): SGDLS, YYNGEE. Trimming stripped 1 base from V and 5 bases from J, with 16 bases between. This CDR3 comprises 15 residues. Sequencing input: blood. The chain uses TRBV9 and TRBJ2-7; possibly TRBD1 for D (7 bases). The source of this sequence is a woman aged 60-70 years in good health. CDR3 coding DNA: TGTGCCAGCAGCGTACACGGAGGGGGCGCCGACGAGCAGTACTTC. It specifies CASSVHGGGADEQYF.